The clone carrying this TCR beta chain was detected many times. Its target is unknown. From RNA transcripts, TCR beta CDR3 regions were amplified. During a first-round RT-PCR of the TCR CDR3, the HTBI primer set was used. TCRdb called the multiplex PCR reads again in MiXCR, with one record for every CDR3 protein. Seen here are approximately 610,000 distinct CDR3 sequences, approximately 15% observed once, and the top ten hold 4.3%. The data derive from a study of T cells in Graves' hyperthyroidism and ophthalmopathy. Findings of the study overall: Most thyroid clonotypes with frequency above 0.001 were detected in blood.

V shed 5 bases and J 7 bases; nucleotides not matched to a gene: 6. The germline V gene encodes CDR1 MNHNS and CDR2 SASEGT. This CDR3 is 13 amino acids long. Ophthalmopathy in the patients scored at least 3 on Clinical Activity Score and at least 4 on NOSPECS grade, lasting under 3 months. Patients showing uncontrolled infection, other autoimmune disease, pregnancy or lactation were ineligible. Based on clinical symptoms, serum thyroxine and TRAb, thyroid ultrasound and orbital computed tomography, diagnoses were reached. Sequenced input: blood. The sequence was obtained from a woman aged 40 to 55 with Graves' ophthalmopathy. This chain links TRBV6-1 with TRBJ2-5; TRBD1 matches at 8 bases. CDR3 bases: TGTGCCAGCAGTCTAGGACAGGGAGCGACCCAGTACTTC. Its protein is CASSLGQGATQYF.